Shown below are 9 T cell receptor beta chains from a single sample sequenced in a study of blood T cells in healthy people across ages. Together with a sample-barcoded 5' primer, a J-beta primer mix was included in a second PCR lasting about 6 to 12 cycles. TCRdb analysed the 5' RACE reads with MiXCR anew, one entry per CDR3 protein. Of about a million distinct CDR3 sequences listed, around two fifths were seen once; the top ten hold around 12%. The sequenced material came from blood. The source of these receptors is a man between 18 and 35 years old in good health.

V gene TRBV3-1 combines with J gene TRBJ1-2, with a possible D match to TRBD1 (5 bases). The V gene's germline CDR1 is LGHDT and CDR2 YNNKEL (reference sequence). The V end was cut by 2 bases, the J end by 8 bases, with 18 bases between. CDR3 length equals 15 residues. CDR3 coding DNA: TGTGCCAGCAGCCAAAGGGACCCTAGCCGGCGCGGCTACACCTTC. Translated, it gives CASSQRDPSRRGYTF.

V usage is TRBV6-1 and J usage is TRBJ2-3; D might be TRBD2 (5 bases). CDR3 length equals 14 residues. V lost 5 bases to trimming and J lost 1 base, with 10 bases between them. Germline V gives CDR1 MNHNS, CDR2 SASEGT. The CDR3 reads CASSRERRTDTQYF. CDR3 sequence (DNA): TGTGCCAGCAGTAGGGAGCGGCGCACAGATACGCAGTATTTT.

The chain joins TRBV7-9 to TRBJ1-1; D not certain. The V end lost 5 bases, the J end lost 7 bases, and 14 bases lay between the germline ends. This CDR3 has 13 residues. The germline CDR1 and CDR2 sequences are SEHNR and FQNEAQ (reference sequence). CDR3 coding DNA: TGTGCCAGCAGCCCCCTGTCGGGCGGTGAAGCTTTCTTT. Its protein is CASSPLSGGEAFF.

Concerning this clonotype: The germline gene is not matched at one end of the junction; a read error may be the cause. The chain combines TRBV4-3 with TRBJ1-1; TRBD1 aligns across 8 bases. Germline V gene data show CDR1 as LGHNA and CDR2 as YSLEER. The CDR3 totals 16 residues. The CDR3 nucleotides read TGCGCCAGCAGCCAAGATTGGAGGACAGGGAACGCTGAAGCTTTCTTT. It translates to CASSQDWRTGNAEAFF.

The chain carries TRBV4-1 and TRBJ2-5; D call uncertain. The length of the CDR3 is 13 residues. Trimming stripped 4 bases from V and 11 bases from J, with 17 bases between. CDR1 is MGHRA, CDR2 YSYEKL, per germline. In DNA form, the CDR3 reads TGCGCCAGCAGCCTCAAGGACCGCAATGAGCAGTACTTC. Its translation: CASSLKDRNEQYF.

As concerns this clonotype: A junction boundary mismatches the germline segment, possibly from a read error. The chain links TRBV4-1 to TRBJ2-1; D call uncertain. Germline V lookup: CDR1 MGHRA, CDR2 YSYEKL. The CDR3 runs 14 residues. The CDR3 DNA follows: TGCGCCAGCAGCCAAGCCTCCTCCCACAATGAGCAGTTCTTC. Translating it yields CASSQASSHNEQFF.

This sequence joins TRBV11-3 and TRBJ2-1; D call uncertain. The germline V and J ends were trimmed by 5 bases and 7 bases, with 15 bases remaining between them. Germline V gene lookup returns CDR1 SGHNT and CDR2 YENEEA. The CDR3 sequence is 14 residues long. The CDR3 reads CASSPPNKGNEQFF. The CDR3, as DNA: TGTGCCAGCAGCCCTCCGAATAAGGGAAATGAGCAGTTCTTC.

This clonotype was seen just once. V is TRBV6-1 and J is TRBJ2-1; D gene ambiguous. Germline V gene sequence: CDR1 MNHNS, CDR2 SASEGT. The V gene lost 1 base and the J gene lost 4 bases, with 5 bases spanning the gap. The CDR3 is 13 residues long. The CDR3 DNA reads as TGTGCCAGCAGTGAAGTCGGTTACAATGAGCAGTTCTTC. Its translation: CASSEVGYNEQFF.

This clonotype was seen more than once but under ten times. The chain recombines TRBV27 with TRBJ1-5, with D uncertain. CDR1 is MNHEY, CDR2 SMNVEV, per germline (reference sequence). The V and J ends lost 5 bases and 2 bases respectively, with 16 bases between them. This CDR3 region has 16 residues. The CDR3 loop reads CASSPLATRGNQPQHF. The CDR3 coding sequence is TGTGCCAGCAGTCCCCTAGCCACGAGGGGCAATCAGCCCCAGCATTTT.